Described below is a single T cell receptor (beta chain) sequence and its context. Its antigen remains unidentified. The data originate from a study of T-cell memory formation after mild COVID-19. Study-wide results and caveats: Mainly CM and EM harbored the contracting CD4+ clones; mainly EMRA harbored the CD8+ ones. Day 15 to 85 contracting clones showed balanced CD4/CD8; day 15 to 37 expanders favored CD4+. Pre-infection memory showed some responding clones, and this suggested that cross-reactive memory joined.

V shed 7 bases and J 1 base; nucleotides not matched to a gene: 1. The CDR3 is 13 amino acids. CDR1 is SGHVS, CDR2 FNYEAQ, per germline. TCRdb passed the 5' RACE reads through MiXCR, listing each CDR3 protein once. There are a few hundred thousand distinct CDR3 sequences in the sample; about 23% occur only once, and roughly an eighth lies in the top ten. The specimen sequenced was PBMCs or a T cell subset sorted from them (not recorded which). The chain has TRBV7-6 and TRBJ2-5; TRBD1 matches at 9 bases. This TCR derives from an adult woman who had mild COVID-19 (a few samples of this study predate the infection). Cell type and time point are not known. The CDR3 sequence is CASNRGLQETQYF. The CDR3 bases are TGTGCCAGCAACAGGGGGCTCCAAGAGACCCAGTACTTC.